This entry features one TCR beta chain sequence. Its antigen is as yet unknown. V gave up 0 bases and J gave up 11 bases, with 16 bases separating them. CDR1 and CDR2 from the germline V gene are LGHDT and YNNKEL (reference sequence). This CDR3 is built from 14 residues. The data belong to a study of blood T cells in healthy people across ages. Each sample gave at least 6 million isolated PBMCs. The authors ran a second PCR of roughly 6 to 11 cycles using a sample-barcoded 5' primer and a J-beta primer mix. A template-switch adaptor that had 12 random nucleotides put a tag on each cDNA molecule. One entry per CDR3 protein, called by TCRdb with MiXCR from the 5' RACE reads. The sample lists 700,000 or so distinct CDR3 sequences, 40% to 45% seen once, with around 30% in the top ten. Broader study findings: A roughly linear fall in TCR beta diversity per million T cells was seen with increasing age.

The gene calls are TRBV3-1 and TRBJ2-5, with TRBD2 as a possible D gene (7 bases). The sequence was collected from a man older than 75 in good health. Source material: blood. In DNA form, the CDR3 reads TGTGCCAGCAGCCAAGACTTGGGGGCGGGAGAGCAGTACTTC. Protein product: CASSQDLGAGEQYF.